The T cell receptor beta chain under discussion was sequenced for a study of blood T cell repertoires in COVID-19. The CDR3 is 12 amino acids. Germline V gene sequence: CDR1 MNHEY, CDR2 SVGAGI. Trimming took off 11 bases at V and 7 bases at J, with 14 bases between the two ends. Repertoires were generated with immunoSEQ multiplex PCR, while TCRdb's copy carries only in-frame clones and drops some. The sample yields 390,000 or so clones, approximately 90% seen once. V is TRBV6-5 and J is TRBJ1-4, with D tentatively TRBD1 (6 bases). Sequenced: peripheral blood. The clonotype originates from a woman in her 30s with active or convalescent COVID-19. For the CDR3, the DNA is TGTGCCGGGGGGGGCTGGGCTGAAAAACTGTTTTTT. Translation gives CAGGGWAEKLFF.